The next 6 T cell receptor beta chains were all read from a single sample in a study of early T cells in non-severe SARS-CoV-2 infection. Each CDR3 protein is one row after TCRdb ran MiXCR on the 5' RACE reads. Altogether about 32,000 distinct CDR3 sequences are present, 9% being singletons, with the ten largest covering about 13%. The sample comprised whole blood. These receptors all stem from an adult who was a healthcare worker with PCR-confirmed SARS-CoV-2 infection or an uninfected control (not recorded which).

This clonotype appeared many times. V usage is TRBV7-9 and J usage is TRBJ1-1; 9 bases map to TRBD1. The J segment lost 4 bases and the V segment lost 2 bases, leaving 11 bases of the junction unmatched. Germline CDR1 and CDR2: SEHNR and FQNEAQ (reference sequence). CDR3 length: 17 amino acids. The CDR3 DNA reads as TGTGCCAGCAGCTTACCTAAGACAGGGGGATGGGGCACTGAAGCTTTCTTT. This encodes CASSLPKTGGWGTEAFF.

This clonotype is classed as medium-sized (0.01 to 0.1%). The J gene is TRBJ1-1, the V gene TRBV7-6; no clear D gene. Germline V gives CDR1 SGHVS, CDR2 FNYEAQ. The CDR3 is made up of 13 amino acids. Trimming shortened V by 5 bases and J by 0 bases, and 7 bases separated the two germline ends. CDR3 in amino acids: CASSAALNTEAFF. Here the CDR3 DNA reads TGTGCCAGCAGCGCAGCCTTGAACACTGAAGCTTTCTTT.

Many counts were recorded for this clonotype. The chain recombines TRBV7-9 with TRBJ2-1, with no clear D. Looked up from germline, CDR1 is SEHNR and CDR2 is FQNEAQ (reference sequence). With 1 base removed from V and 9 bases from J, the gap between germline ends came to 13 bases. The CDR3 runs to 14 residues. This CDR3 is CASSLEQRSTEQFF. In DNA form, the CDR3 reads TGTGCCAGCAGCTTAGAGCAGCGTAGCACTGAGCAGTTCTTC.

This clonotype was detected many times. This chain connects TRBV6-2 or TRBV6-3 to TRBJ1-6; 10 bases align to TRBD1. Germline assignment: CDR1 MNHEY and CDR2 SVGEGT. The CDR3 spans 15 residues. The junction had 5 bases not matched to a gene; V was cut back by 5 bases and J by 7 bases. In DNA, the CDR3 is TGTGCCAGCAGTCCCGGACAGGGGGAGAATTCACCCCTCCACTTT. Translated: CASSPGQGENSPLHF.

This clonotype was detected many times. The V call is TRBV18, the J call TRBJ2-2; D is uncertain. Germline V gene lookup returns CDR1 KGHSH and CDR2 LQKENI. Trimming took 2 bases from V and 5 from J, leaving 6 bases between them. The length of the CDR3 is 13 residues. The DNA of the CDR3 is TGTGCCAGCTCACCATCTGGGACCGGGGAGCTGTTTTTT. Amino acids: CASSPSGTGELFF. Full variable domain (rest looked up from reference TRBV18 and TRBJ2-2): NAGVMQNPRHLVRRRGQEARLRCSPMKGHSHVYWYRQLPEEGLKFMVYLQKENIIDESGMPKERFSAEFPKEGPSILRIQQVVRGDSAAYFCASSPSGTGELFFGEGSRLTVL.

In its sample, this clonotype was seen many times. The rearrangement links TRBV7-2 to TRBJ1-4, with 7 bases matching TRBD1. V was clipped by 6 bases and J by 0 bases; unmatched bases: 7. In germline, CDR1 is SGHTA, CDR2 FQGNSA. The CDR3 runs to 16 residues. CDR3 sequence (DNA): TGTGCCAGCAGGGAGACAGGGACCTCAACTAATGAAAAACTGTTTTTT. It codes for CASRETGTSTNEKLFF. Complete variable domain (other parts from reference TRBV7-2 and TRBJ1-4): GAGVSQSPSNKVTEKGKDVELRCDPISGHTALYWYRQSLGQGLEFLIYFQGNSAPDKSGLPSDRFSAERTGGSVSTLTIQRTQQEDSAVYLCASRETGTSTNEKLFFGSGTQLSVL.